This TCR beta chain was identified in a study of cytomegalovirus exposure and HLA in healthy donors. Study-wide results and caveats: Presence/absence analysis assumed near-uniform sequencing depth across donors. Sequences of the TCR beta chain were said to predict the HLA-A and HLA-B alleles of most subjects accurately.

The CDR3 totals 15 residues. The germline V gene has CDR1 MNHEY and CDR2 SVGAGI. The V gene lost 4 bases and the J gene lost 2 bases, with 14 bases spanning the gap. A multiplex PCR was run with 60 Vbeta primers and 13 Jbeta primers. Assay used: immunoSEQ multiplex PCR; TCRdb lists only in-frame clones, some missing. The table records nearly 110,000 clones, about four fifths of them present only once. Comment on this clone: Its antigen is currently unknown.

This clonotype was sampled from a woman aged 50 to 60 in good health and CMV-seropositive. Input material: PBMCs. The genes are TRBV6-5 and TRBJ1-2, with D maybe TRBD1 (6 bases). CDR3 DNA: TGTGCCAGCAGTTTGCCCGGGACAAACAACTATGGCTACACCTTC. Protein sequence: CASSLPGTNNYGYTF.